One sample yielded the 30 T cell receptor beta chains listed below, sequenced in a study of blood T cells in healthy people across ages. Primed by a sample-barcoded 5' primer and a J-beta primer mix, a second PCR proceeded for about 6 to 11 cycles. Each CDR3 protein is one row after TCRdb ran MiXCR on the 5' RACE reads. Among about 1.6 million distinct CDR3 sequences, roughly a third were seen once, and the ten largest hold approximately 10%. Sequencing used blood. The receptors shown here come from a young woman in good health.

The chain recombines TRBV27 with TRBJ2-2; D unresolved. The germline V gene has CDR1 MNHEY and CDR2 SMNVEV (reference sequence). V was trimmed by 6 bases and J by 9 bases, leaving 11 bases between them. The CDR3 extends over 12 amino acids. CDR3 residues: CASRTGSRELFF. The DNA of the CDR3 is TGTGCCAGCAGAACCGGGTCTAGGGAGCTGTTTTTT.

Ten or more counts support this clonotype. The J gene is TRBJ2-7, the V gene TRBV20-1, with 7 bases lining up with TRBD2. With V trimmed by 6 bases and J by 6 bases, 5 bases remained unmatched. The CDR3 is made up of 11 amino acids. Looked up from germline, CDR1 is DFQATT and CDR2 is SNEGSKA (reference sequence). CDR3 amino acids: CSATTSTEQYF. The CDR3, as DNA: TGCAGTGCGACGACTAGCACCGAGCAGTACTTC.

The chain recombines TRBV28 with TRBJ1-1; possibly TRBD1 for D (5 bases). The CDR3 has 14 amino acids. The germline gives CDR1 MDHEN, CDR2 SYDVKM. Trimming left V 5 bases short and J 4 bases short, with 14 bases between. CDR3 nucleotide sequence: TGTGCCAGCAGTACGGGGGGAGAATCCACTGAAGCTTTCTTT. Translating gives CASSTGGESTEAFF.

This clonotype was observed at least ten times. V gene TRBV12-3 or TRBV12-4 combines with J gene TRBJ1-2, with unresolved D. The CDR3 length is 14 residues. The V and J ends lost 6 bases and 0 bases respectively, with 11 bases between them. CDR3 DNA sequence: TGTGCCAGCAGCCGCAGCGTCGCTAACTATGGCTACACCTTC. Its translation: CASSRSVANYGYTF.

This clonotype was found a few times. The genes are TRBV7-6 and TRBJ1-1; no definite D call. CDR1 is SGHVS and CDR2 is FNYEAQ in the germline V gene. Trimming took 5 bases from V and 1 from J, leaving 8 bases between them. The CDR3 consists of 13 residues. The CDR3 here is CASSATPNTEAFF. The CDR3 region has the DNA TGTGCCAGCAGCGCTACACCGAACACTGAAGCTTTCTTT.

A few counts support this clonotype. The gene calls are TRBV4-2 and TRBJ2-6; 7 bases map to TRBD2. With V trimmed by 1 base and J by 2 bases, 2 bases remained unmatched. The CDR3 covers 16 residues. The germline gives CDR1 LGHNA, CDR2 YNFKEQ. This CDR3 reads CASSQAAGAGANVLTF. CDR3 in DNA: TGTGCCAGCAGCCAAGCCGCGGGAGCTGGGGCCAACGTCCTGACTTTC.

The chain has TRBV5-1 and TRBJ2-7; 7 nucleotides match TRBD2. Germline CDR1 and CDR2: SGHRS and YFSETQ. Losses at the gene ends were 0 bases for V and 5 bases for J; bases not matched to a gene: 8. This CDR3 comprises 15 residues. The CDR3 DNA reads TGCGCCAGCAGCTTGGAGGGTGGGACTACGAACGAGCAGTACTTC. Translating it yields CASSLEGGTTNEQYF.

The chain recombines TRBV2 with TRBJ2-1; the match to TRBD2 covers 9 bases. Losses at the gene ends were 6 bases for V and 7 bases for J; bases not matched to a gene: 10. The V gene's germline CDR1 is SNHLY and CDR2 FYNNEI. The CDR3 loop spans 15 amino acids. The CDR3 reads CASRVTSGGGNEQFF. CDR3 DNA: TGTGCCAGCAGAGTGACTAGCGGAGGGGGGAATGAGCAGTTCTTC.

The table lists this clonotype with a few counts. This chain uses TRBV20-1 with TRBJ2-3; perhaps TRBD2 as D (6 bases). Per the germline V gene, CDR1 is DFQATT and CDR2 is SNEGSKA (reference sequence). This CDR3 comprises 12 residues. The CDR3 spells CGLLGRTDTQYF. CDR3 sequence (DNA): TGCGGACTCCTGGGGAGGACAGATACGCAGTATTTT.

The J gene is TRBJ1-2, the V gene TRBV28; the D is unclear. Germline CDR1 reads MDHEN; CDR2 reads SYDVKM. The CDR3 is 12 amino acids. V lost 7 bases and J lost 1, with 7 bases in between. The CDR3: CASKKINYGYTF. CDR3 in DNA: TGTGCCAGCAAGAAGATTAACTATGGCTACACCTTC.

The V and J genes are TRBV4-2 and TRBJ2-3, with TRBD2 matching over 11 bases. V was pared by 0 bases and J by 8 bases, with 13 bases of the junction left unmatched. This CDR3 is 18 amino acids long. CDR1 and CDR2 from the germline V gene are LGHNA and YNFKEQ. The CDR3 here is CASSQDPSGGYSRGTQYF. CDR3 DNA sequence: TGTGCCAGCAGCCAAGACCCTAGCGGGGGGTATTCAAGGGGTACGCAGTATTTT.

J is TRBJ2-2 and V is TRBV20-1; D is uncertain. The germline CDR1 and CDR2 sequences are DFQATT and SNEGSKA (reference sequence). Deletions cut 0 bases from V and 6 bases from J, with 8 bases between. The CDR3 contains 13 residues. The CDR3 is CSARDFGAGELFF. CDR3 nucleotides: TGCAGTGCTAGAGATTTCGGTGCCGGGGAGCTGTTTTTT.

The chain has TRBV20-1 and TRBJ2-1; 10 bases align to TRBD2. CDR3 length: 15 residues. Unmatched junction bases numbered 12, after V lost 6 bases and J lost 7 bases. Looked up from germline, CDR1 is DFQATT and CDR2 is SNEGSKA (reference sequence). The CDR3 DNA sequence: TGCAGTGCACCCCCGGGTAGCGGGAGGAGAAATGAGCAGTTCTTC. The encoded protein is CSAPPGSGRRNEQFF.

The gene calls are TRBV20-1 and TRBJ2-3; the match to TRBD2 covers 10 bases. Germline V gene data show CDR1 as DFQATT and CDR2 as SNEGSKA (reference sequence). The CDR3 is made up of 17 amino acids. The junction had 9 bases not matched to a gene; V was cut back by 1 base and J by 2 bases. CDR3 protein: CSARVFLAGVFTDTQYF. The CDR3, as DNA: TGCAGTGCTAGAGTCTTTCTAGCGGGGGTTTTCACAGATACGCAGTATTTT.

The chain joins TRBV9 to TRBJ2-7; D ambiguous. CDR1 and CDR2 (germline): SGDLS, YYNGEE. The V and J ends lost 0 bases and 3 bases respectively, with 10 bases between them. The CDR3 totals 14 residues. CDR3 sequence (DNA): TGTGCCAGCAGCGTAGGGCAGCTGAACTACGAGCAGTACTTC. It translates to CASSVGQLNYEQYF.

The chain joins TRBV20-1 to TRBJ2-7; D unresolved. Trimming stripped 3 bases from V and 3 bases from J, with 6 bases between. Germline-derived CDR1 and CDR2 are DFQATT and SNEGSKA (reference sequence). The CDR3 covers 11 residues. In DNA form, the CDR3 reads TGCAGTGCTAGTAATCTCTACGAGCAGTACTTC. As protein: CSASNLYEQYF.

Only a few counts were recorded for this clonotype. The CDR3 sequence: CSARVDRETEAFF. The CDR3 DNA follows: TGCAGTGCTAGAGTTGACAGAGAGACTGAAGCTTTCTTT. The genes are TRBV20-1 and TRBJ1-1, with a tentative D call TRBD1 (5 bases). Germline V gene data show CDR1 as DFQATT and CDR2 as SNEGSKA (reference sequence). The V end was cut by 1 base, the J end by 5 bases, with 11 bases between. The CDR3 totals 13 residues.

This clonotype was seen at least ten times. The chain employs TRBV5-1 and TRBJ2-7; 10 nucleotides match TRBD1. The germline V gene has CDR1 SGHRS and CDR2 YFSETQ. After removal of 5 bases from V and 2 bases from J, the junction contained 7 bases not matched to a gene. CDR3 length: 15 residues. The CDR3 region has the DNA TGCGCCAGCAGTCGGGACAGGGGATTGACCTACGAGCAGTACTTC. Translated: CASSRDRGLTYEQYF.

J is TRBJ2-1 and V is TRBV4-3, with D hard to call. The CDR3 has 13 amino acids. The ends were cut back, 0 bases at V and 12 bases at J, with 12 bases in the middle. Looked up from germline, CDR1 is LGHNA and CDR2 is YSLEER. CDR3 residues: CASSQELADRQFF. The CDR3 coding sequence is TGCGCCAGCAGCCAAGAGCTCGCGGACCGGCAGTTCTTC.

This chain joins TRBV18 and TRBJ2-1, with D perhaps TRBD1 (6 bases). CDR3 size: 12 residues. Germline V CDR1 and CDR2: KGHSH, LQKENI. The ends were cut back, 6 bases at V and 13 bases at J, with 16 bases in the middle. In DNA, the CDR3 is TGTGCCAGCTCCCCGGACAGAACCATACAGTTCTTC. Amino acid sequence: CASSPDRTIQFF.

This clonotype was seen at least ten times. The chain links TRBV4-2 to TRBJ2-5; 9 bases agree with TRBD1. Trimming took 1 base from V and 5 from J; bases not matched to a gene: 2. CDR3 length: 14 amino acids. Germline CDR1 reads LGHNA; CDR2 reads YNFKEQ. Written as DNA, the CDR3 is TGTGCCAGCAGCCAAGGTGGGACAGGGGAGACCCAGTACTTC. It codes for CASSQGGTGETQYF.

The chain uses TRBV7-6 and TRBJ2-7, with D possibly TRBD1 on 6 matching bases. Germline loops: CDR1 SGHVS, CDR2 FNYEAQ. Trimming removed 2 bases at V and 2 bases at J, with 10 bases between. The CDR3 has 14 amino acids. Here the CDR3 DNA reads TGTGCCAGCAGCTTAAAAGAGGGGGCCTACGAGCAGTACTTC. Its protein product is CASSLKEGAYEQYF.

This clonotype turned up a few times. As DNA, the CDR3 is TGTGCCGTCTGGACCCGCGGGGCCTACGAGCAGTACTTC. This encodes CAVWTRGAYEQYF. The chain couples TRBV10-3 to TRBJ2-7; possible D gene TRBD2, 6 bases. The CDR3 contains 13 residues. CDR1 is ENHRY, CDR2 SYGVKD, per germline. V dropped 11 bases and J dropped 2 bases, with 16 bases sitting between them.

The chain couples TRBV6-2 or TRBV6-3 to TRBJ1-1; unclear D gene. V was clipped by 0 bases and J by 0 bases, with 23 bases between them. Germline loops: CDR1 MNHEY, CDR2 SVGEGT. The CDR3 loop spans 20 amino acids. This CDR3 reads CASSYSPSGRYGRLNTEAFF. CDR3 bases: TGTGCCAGCAGTTACTCGCCTAGCGGACGGTATGGGAGATTGAACACTGAAGCTTTCTTT.

The rearrangement joins TRBV20-1 to TRBJ2-7; a possible D gene is TRBD1 (5 bases). Trimming left V 0 bases short and J 0 bases short, with 15 bases between. This CDR3 has 16 amino acids. Germline CDR1 DFQATT, CDR2 SNEGSKA (reference sequence). CDR3 sequence reads: CSARDLNRINSYEQYF. The DNA of the CDR3 is TGCAGTGCTAGAGATTTGAACAGGATAAACTCCTACGAGCAGTACTTC.

The chain uses TRBV12-3 or TRBV12-4 and TRBJ2-2; TRBD2 matches at 9 bases. CDR3 length: 16 amino acids. Germline trimming cut 3 bases from V and 0 bases from J; bases unmatched to any gene: 2. This CDR3 reads CASSFSGRTNTGELFF. CDR3 sequence (DNA): TGTGCCAGCAGTTTCAGCGGGAGGACGAACACCGGGGAGCTGTTTTTT.

This rearrangement joins TRBV13 to TRBJ2-7; 12 bases match TRBD1. This CDR3 is 16 amino acids long. Germline V lookup: CDR1 PRHDT, CDR2 FYEKMQ (reference sequence). The V gene end was trimmed by 7 bases and the J gene end by 4 bases; junction bases not matched to a gene: 11. CDR3 sequence (DNA): TGTGCCAGCATGGCATTAGGGACAGGGGGCGGTTACGAGCAGTACTTC. Translation gives CASMALGTGGGYEQYF. The full variable domain, its missing parts supplied by reference TRBV13 and TRBJ2-7, is AAGVIQSPRHLIKEKRETATLKCYPIPRHDTVYWYQQGPGQDPQFLISFYEKMQSDKGSIPDRFSAQQFSDYHSELNMSSLELGDSALYFCASMALGTGGGYEQYFGPGTRLTVT.

Of note for this clonotype: A much larger clone sits a single nucleotide away, making a read error possible. V usage is TRBV4-2 and J usage is TRBJ2-3; D remains ambiguous. The CDR3 covers 14 residues. V was trimmed by 1 base and J by 6 bases, leaving 11 bases between them. Germline CDR1 LGHNA, CDR2 YNFKEQ. CDR3 nucleotide sequence: TGTGCCAGCAGCCAAGGGCTCGGCGAGGATACGCAGTATTTT. Its protein product is CASSQGLGEDTQYF.

The chain employs TRBV28 and TRBJ1-6; D is possibly TRBD1 (6 bases). With 6 bases removed from V and 7 bases from J, the gap between germline ends came to 16 bases. Germline V gives CDR1 MDHEN, CDR2 SYDVKM. The CDR3 totals 15 residues. The CDR3 DNA reads as TGTGCCAGCAGATTCCCGGGACAAGGGAATTCACCCCTCCACTTT. Protein: CASRFPGQGNSPLHF.

A few counts support this clonotype. The V call is TRBV5-1, the J call TRBJ2-1; D is unresolved. V shed 5 bases and J shed 0 bases, with 12 bases lying between them. From germline, CDR1 is SGHRS and CDR2 YFSETQ. This CDR3 region has 15 residues. The CDR3 protein is CASRGIVSSYNEQFF. CDR3 DNA: TGCGCCAGCAGGGGCATAGTGAGCTCCTACAATGAGCAGTTCTTC.